A selection of T cell receptor beta chains follows, all from one sample in a study of blood T cell repertoires in COVID-19. The method was immunoSEQ multiplex PCR; TCRdb's version includes in-frame clones alone and lacks a portion of them. The data hold 150,000 to 200,000 clones, with about 91% observed a single time. Sequencing used peripheral blood. The receptors were sampled from a woman aged 60-75 years who had recovered from COVID-19. The CDR3 runs from the conserved cysteine through the conserved F or W. Each record gives: clone size, V gene, J gene, D gene, CDR3 DNA, CDR3 protein. The D gene is left open where the match is weak. A row's size may be missing; if present it is once, few, many or a size class.

clone_size: .; v_call: TRBV4-2; j_call: TRBJ1-2; d_call: .; cdr3_nt: TGTGCCAGCAGCCAAGGATCTCTCCAACAGGGCGGCTACACCTTC; cdr3_aa: CASSQGSLQQGGYTF
clone_size: .; v_call: TRBV3-1/TRBV3-2; j_call: TRBJ2-7; d_call: .; cdr3_nt: TGTGCCAGCAGCCAAGGAGTCTACGAGCAGTACTTC; cdr3_aa: CASSQGVYEQYF
clone_size: .; v_call: TRBV18; j_call: TRBJ2-5; d_call: TRBD1; cdr3_nt: TGTGCCAGCTCACAGACAGGGATCCAAGAGACCCAGTACTTC; cdr3_aa: CASSQTGIQETQYF
clone_size: .; v_call: TRBV25-1; j_call: TRBJ2-1; d_call: .; cdr3_nt: TGTGCCAGTGGGAGGAACTACAATGAGCAGTTCTTC; cdr3_aa: CASGRNYNEQFF
clone_size: .; v_call: TRBV2; j_call: TRBJ2-7; d_call: .; cdr3_nt: TGTGCCAGCAGACCCGACAGCGCCTACGAGCAGTACTTC; cdr3_aa: CASRPDSAYEQYF
clone_size: .; v_call: TRBV19; j_call: TRBJ1-5; d_call: TRBD1; cdr3_nt: TGTGCCAGTAGTGGGACAGGGGATTGGCAGCCCCAGCATTTT; cdr3_aa: CASSGTGDWQPQHF
clone_size: .; v_call: TRBV4-1; j_call: TRBJ2-1; d_call: .; cdr3_nt: TGCGCCAGCAGCCAAGGGAGAGCCCGTTTTCAGTGGAATGAGCAGTTCTTC; cdr3_aa: CASSQGRARFQWNEQFF
clone_size: .; v_call: TRBV11-2; j_call: TRBJ2-2; d_call: TRBD2; cdr3_nt: TGTGCCAGCACGGGGGGGGTGAACACCGGGGAGCTGTTTTTT; cdr3_aa: CASTGGVNTGELFF
clone_size: .; v_call: TRBV15; j_call: TRBJ2-1; d_call: TRBD2; cdr3_nt: TGTGCCACCAGCAGAGATAGGGCAGCGGGGGGCCGTTCCTACAATGAGCAGTTCTTC; cdr3_aa: CATSRDRAAGGRSYNEQFF
clone_size: once; v_call: TRBV2; j_call: TRBJ2-7; d_call: .; cdr3_nt: TGTGCCAGCAGGGTACAGGGCTTAAGTGAGGAGCAGTACTTC; cdr3_aa: CASRVQGLSEEQYF
clone_size: .; v_call: TRBV19; j_call: TRBJ2-2; d_call: TRBD2; cdr3_nt: TGTGCCAGTAGTGTACGCGGGGGGGCCCTTGGTACCGGGGAGCTGTTTTTT; cdr3_aa: CASSVRGGALGTGELFF
clone_size: .; v_call: TRBV10-3; j_call: TRBJ2-1; d_call: TRBD1; cdr3_nt: TGTGCCATCAGTGGTGTTCAGGGGGCGAATGAGCAGTTCTTC; cdr3_aa: CAISGVQGANEQFF
clone_size: .; v_call: TRBV7-3; j_call: TRBJ2-5; d_call: TRBD2; cdr3_nt: TGTGCCAGCAGCCCTCCCGATAGCGGGGAGTTCCAAGAGACCCAGTACTTC; cdr3_aa: CASSPPDSGEFQETQYF
clone_size: .; v_call: TRBV28; j_call: TRBJ2-5; d_call: .; cdr3_nt: TGTGCCAGCAGTTTGACAGACAAGGACCAGTACTTC; cdr3_aa: CASSLTDKDQYF
clone_size: .; v_call: TRBV5-1; j_call: TRBJ2-5; d_call: TRBD2; cdr3_nt: TGCGCCAGCACAAAGTCGACTAGCGGGGGGCAGGAGACCCAGTACTTC; cdr3_aa: CASTKSTSGGQETQYF
clone_size: once; v_call: TRBV13; j_call: TRBJ2-3; d_call: .; cdr3_nt: TGTGCCAGCAGCTTTCGCCTGAACCCGGTCGCAGATACGCAGTATTTT; cdr3_aa: CASSFRLNPVADTQYF
clone_size: .; v_call: TRBV28; j_call: TRBJ2-7; d_call: TRBD1; cdr3_nt: TGTGCCAGCAGTCCCTCGCAGGGGGCGTACGAGCAGTACTTC; cdr3_aa: CASSPSQGAYEQYF
clone_size: .; v_call: TRBV4-1; j_call: TRBJ2-7; d_call: .; cdr3_nt: TGCGCCAGCAGCCCTATGCCGGTTAGCGTTTCCTACGAGCAGTACTTC; cdr3_aa: CASSPMPVSVSYEQYF
clone_size: .; v_call: TRBV30; j_call: TRBJ2-5; d_call: TRBD1; cdr3_nt: TGTGCCTGGAGTAGGGACAGGGGGAGAGAGACCCAGTACTTC; cdr3_aa: CAWSRDRGRETQYF
clone_size: .; v_call: TRBV5-1; j_call: TRBJ2-7; d_call: TRBD1; cdr3_nt: TGCGCCAGCTCGTCCGGACAGGGGGCCTACGAGCAGTACTTC; cdr3_aa: CASSSGQGAYEQYF
clone_size: .; v_call: TRBV28; j_call: TRBJ2-7; d_call: .; cdr3_nt: TGTGCCAGCAGTTCGGACAGAGACTACGAGCAGTACTTC; cdr3_aa: CASSSDRDYEQYF
clone_size: .; v_call: TRBV28; j_call: TRBJ1-4; d_call: .; cdr3_nt: TGTGCCAGCGGCTCGGGGGGGCCGAAGGTTGAAAAACTGTTTTTT; cdr3_aa: CASGSGGPKVEKLFF
clone_size: .; v_call: TRBV5-1; j_call: TRBJ2-6; d_call: TRBD1; cdr3_nt: TGCGCCAGCAGCTTGGGGGACCAGGGGGCAGTCCTGACTTTC; cdr3_aa: CASSLGDQGAVLTF
clone_size: .; v_call: TRBV11-2; j_call: TRBJ2-1; d_call: TRBD2; cdr3_nt: TGTGCCAGCACCCTAGCGGGGGGGATCTGGGAGCAGTTCTTC; cdr3_aa: CASTLAGGIWEQFF
clone_size: .; v_call: TRBV14; j_call: TRBJ1-1; d_call: .; cdr3_nt: TGTGCCAGCAGCCCACGCATGGGGGGGCGGATGAACACTGAAGCTTTCTTT; cdr3_aa: CASSPRMGGRMNTEAFF
clone_size: .; v_call: TRBV18; j_call: TRBJ2-7; d_call: .; cdr3_nt: TGTGCCAGCTCACGTCGGACAGAGAAGCCCTACGAGCAGTACTTC; cdr3_aa: CASSRRTEKPYEQYF
clone_size: .; v_call: TRBV2; j_call: TRBJ1-2; d_call: TRBD1; cdr3_nt: TGTGCCAGCAGTGAAGCGTTCCGGACAGGGACCCCCTATGGCGGCTACACCTTC; cdr3_aa: CASSEAFRTGTPYGGYTF
clone_size: .; v_call: TRBV7-9; j_call: TRBJ2-2; d_call: .; cdr3_nt: TGTGCCAGCAGCCATTCGGTGTGGACTAAAGGCGGGGAGCTGTTTTTT; cdr3_aa: CASSHSVWTKGGELFF
clone_size: .; v_call: TRBV9; j_call: TRBJ2-7; d_call: .; cdr3_nt: TGTGCCAGCAGCGTAGGAATCGGCGGTTACGAGCAGTACTTC; cdr3_aa: CASSVGIGGYEQYF
clone_size: .; v_call: TRBV5-1; j_call: TRBJ1-2; d_call: TRBD1; cdr3_nt: TGCGCCAGCAGCGCGGGACAGGTGGGAGGCTACACCTTC; cdr3_aa: CASSAGQVGGYTF
clone_size: once; v_call: TRBV5-5; j_call: TRBJ2-7; d_call: .; cdr3_nt: TGTGCCAGCAGCAACCAAGGGGTCTCCTCCTACGAGCAGTACTTC; cdr3_aa: CASSNQGVSSYEQYF
clone_size: once; v_call: TRBV19; j_call: TRBJ2-3; d_call: .; cdr3_nt: TGTGCCAGTAGCAATAAACAGGGCGCCACAGATACGCAGTATTTT; cdr3_aa: CASSNKQGATDTQYF
clone_size: .; v_call: TRBV5-1; j_call: TRBJ2-5; d_call: .; cdr3_nt: TGCGCCAGCAGCTTGTCAGGGGTACAAGAGACCCAGTACTTC; cdr3_aa: CASSLSGVQETQYF
clone_size: .; v_call: TRBV18; j_call: TRBJ1-1; d_call: TRBD1; cdr3_nt: TGTGCCAGCTCACTGAACAGGGGATCGAACACTGAAGCTTTCTTT; cdr3_aa: CASSLNRGSNTEAFF
clone_size: .; v_call: TRBV28; j_call: TRBJ1-2; d_call: .; cdr3_nt: TGTGCCAGCATTTACAGGGAGACTAACTATGGCTACACCTTC; cdr3_aa: CASIYRETNYGYTF
clone_size: .; v_call: TRBV6-6; j_call: TRBJ2-1; d_call: TRBD1; cdr3_nt: TGTGCCAGCAGCCCGGGACAGGGGGCATTAAATGAGCAGTTCTTC; cdr3_aa: CASSPGQGALNEQFF
clone_size: .; v_call: TRBV29-1; j_call: TRBJ2-5; d_call: TRBD1; cdr3_nt: TGCAGCGTTGTACAGGGGGGAGAGACCCAGTACTTC; cdr3_aa: CSVVQGGETQYF
clone_size: .; v_call: TRBV5-1; j_call: TRBJ2-1; d_call: TRBD2; cdr3_nt: TGCGCCAGCAGCTTGGAGCGGGGGGGCAATGAGCAGTTCTTC; cdr3_aa: CASSLERGGNEQFF
clone_size: .; v_call: TRBV4-2; j_call: TRBJ2-5; d_call: TRBD2; cdr3_nt: TGTGCCAGCAGCAAGGGACTAGCGGGGGGAGAGACCCAGTACTTC; cdr3_aa: CASSKGLAGGETQYF